This TCR beta chain was captured by sequencing in a study of radiation and T cells in renal cell carcinoma. The time point: blood 4 weeks post-SBRT, at nephrectomy. Treatment in this sample: 15 Gy SBRT to primary tumor, nephrectomy 4 weeks later. This CDR3 comprises 14 residues. V dropped 1 base and J dropped 6 bases, with 10 bases sitting between them. Germline V gives CDR1 LNHDA, CDR2 SQIVND (reference sequence). The table came from immunoSEQ multiplex PCR; TCRdb's copy has only in-frame clones and leaves some out. In the table there are fewer than 80,000 clones, around 78% of which are singletons. Specimen: blood, collected from a patient whose treatment included radiotherapy and nephrectomy. The TCR originated in a woman aged 60 to 75 with renal cell carcinoma. V gene TRBV19 combines with J gene TRBJ2-1; possible D gene TRBD2, 7 bases. The CDR3 region is CASSIGGGVNEQFF. The DNA for the CDR3 is TGTGCCAGTAGTATAGGGGGGGGCGTCAATGAGCAGTTCTTC.